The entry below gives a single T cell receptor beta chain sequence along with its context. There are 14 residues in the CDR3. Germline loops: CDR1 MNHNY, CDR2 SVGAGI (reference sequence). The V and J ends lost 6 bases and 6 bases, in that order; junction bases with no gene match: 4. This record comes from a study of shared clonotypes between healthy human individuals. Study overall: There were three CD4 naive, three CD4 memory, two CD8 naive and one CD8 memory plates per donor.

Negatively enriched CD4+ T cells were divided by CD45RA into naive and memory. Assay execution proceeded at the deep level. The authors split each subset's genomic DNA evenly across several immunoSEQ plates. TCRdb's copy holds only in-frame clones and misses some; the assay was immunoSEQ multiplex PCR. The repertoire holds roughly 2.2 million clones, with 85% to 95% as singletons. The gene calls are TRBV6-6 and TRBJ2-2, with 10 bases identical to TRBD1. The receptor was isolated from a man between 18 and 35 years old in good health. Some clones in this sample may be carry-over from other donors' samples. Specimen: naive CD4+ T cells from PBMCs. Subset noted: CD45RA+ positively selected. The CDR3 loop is CASSYGTGAGELFF. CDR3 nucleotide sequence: TGTGCCAGCAGCTACGGGACAGGGGCCGGGGAGCTGTTTTTT.